Below are 30 T cell receptor beta chains sequenced from a single sample in a study of STAT5B mutations in CD4+ large granular lymphocyte leukemia. The protocol was immunoSEQ multiplex PCR, while the TCRdb copy is restricted to in-frame clones and leaves out a portion. The sample holds 4,500 to 6,000 clones, roughly 88% seen once. Specimen: PBMCs. All receptors come from a man aged 35 to 55 with CD4+ T-cell large granular lymphocyte leukemia.

The chain has TRBV5-1 and TRBJ2-7; D ambiguous. The CDR3 contains 15 residues. Trimming cost V 0 bases and J 7 bases, with 17 bases left between them. CDR1 is SGHRS and CDR2 is YFSETQ in the germline V gene. For the CDR3, the DNA is TGCGCCAGCAGCTTGGGCCAGTTCACGGCGAATGAGCAGTACTTC. Amino acid sequence: CASSLGQFTANEQYF.

The J gene is TRBJ2-5, the V gene TRBV29-1; TRBD2 matches at 13 bases. The germline V gene has CDR1 SQVTM and CDR2 ANQGSEA. The CDR3 has 14 residues. V lost 5 bases and J lost 4; bases outside the gene matches: 4. The CDR3 region is CSVTSGGAIETQYF. In DNA, the CDR3 is TGCAGCGTTACTAGCGGGGGGGCGATAGAGACCCAGTACTTC.

The chain has TRBV7-8 and TRBJ2-1; the match to TRBD2 covers 10 bases. Trimming cost V 5 bases and J 4 bases; bases outside gene matches: 14. Germline V gene data show CDR1 as SGHVS and CDR2 as FQNEAQ. The CDR3 length is 18 residues. CDR3 DNA: TGTGCCAGCAGCCTTAGCGGGAGGCCTCCCGAGCCTTACAATGAGCAGTTCTTC. It is translated as CASSLSGRPPEPYNEQFF.

This rearrangement joins TRBV19 to TRBJ1-1; 8 bases align to TRBD1. Germline CDR1 reads LNHDA; CDR2 reads SQIVND (reference sequence). The CDR3 runs 14 residues. V dropped 5 bases and J dropped 4; count of bases not matched to a gene: 6. The CDR3 sequence: CASSSRQGSTEAFF. The CDR3 nucleotides are TGTGCCAGTAGTTCGCGACAGGGGAGCACTGAAGCTTTCTTT.

This clone was seen once. This chain connects TRBV29-1 to TRBJ1-4; D gene unclear. Germline CDR1 and CDR2: SQVTM and ANQGSEA. The CDR3 runs 13 residues. With 4 bases removed from V and 5 bases from J, the gap between germline ends came to 11 bases. DNA of the CDR3: TGCAGCGTTGCTGAAGCCGGAAATGAAAAACTGTTTTTT. Residues: CSVAEAGNEKLFF. The entire variable domain, with the rest obtained from reference TRBV29-1 and TRBJ1-4, is as follows: SAVISQKPSRDICQRGTSLTIQCQVDSQVTMMFWYRQQPGQSLTLIATANQGSEATYESGFVIDKFPISRPNLTFSTLTVSNMSPEDSSIYLCSVAEAGNEKLFFGSGTQLSVL.

The chain is built from TRBV7-8 and TRBJ2-1, with 9 nucleotides matching TRBD2. The trim removed 0 bases at V and 8 bases at J, leaving 8 bases unmatched. This CDR3 has 16 amino acids. Germline V gene data show CDR1 as SGHVS and CDR2 as FQNEAQ. CDR3 DNA sequence: TGTGCCAGCAGCTTAGCTGGGCTAGCGGGGAGGGATGAGCAGTTCTTC. Translating it yields CASSLAGLAGRDEQFF.

The chain recombines TRBV27 with TRBJ2-7; a weak D match, TRBD1 (5 bases). This CDR3 region has 15 residues. Germline V lookup: CDR1 MNHEY, CDR2 SMNVEV (reference sequence). V was pared by 8 bases and J by 3 bases, with 20 bases between. The DNA for the CDR3 is TGTGCCAGCTCACGTCCAGAAGACAGCTTCTACGAGCAGTACTTC. It yields the protein CASSRPEDSFYEQYF.

This clone has just one count. V is TRBV7-6 and J is TRBJ2-1, with 8 bases that match TRBD1. The CDR3 has 17 residues. V lost 4 bases, J lost 12 bases, and 20 bases stayed unmatched. Germline values: CDR1 SGHVS, CDR2 FNYEAQ. The CDR3 loop reads CASSSAVTGVAGRRQFF. The DNA for the CDR3 is TGTGCCAGCAGCTCCGCGGTGACAGGGGTTGCGGGAAGAAGGCAGTTCTTC.

The V call is TRBV7-2, the J call TRBJ2-3; 14 nucleotides line up with TRBD2. The V segment lost 4 bases and the J segment 4 bases; nucleotides outside the gene matches: 10. Germline V CDR1 and CDR2: SGHTA, FQGNSA. The CDR3 totals 18 residues. Written as DNA, the CDR3 is TGTGCCAGCAGCTCGATGACGACTAGCGGGGGGGCAGCAGATACGCAGTATTTT. It encodes CASSSMTTSGGAADTQYF. The whole variable domain, remainder taken from reference TRBV7-2 and TRBJ2-3, is GAGVSQSPSNKVTEKGKDVELRCDPISGHTALYWYRQSLGQGLEFLIYFQGNSAPDKSGLPSDRFSAERTGGSVSTLTIQRTQQEDSAVYLCASSSMTTSGGAADTQYFGPGTRLTVL.

This chain connects TRBV7-2 to TRBJ1-1; 7 bases align to TRBD1. Germline V gives CDR1 SGHTA, CDR2 FQGNSA. CDR3 length: 13 residues. V lost 5 bases, J lost 1 base, and 1 base stayed unmatched. The CDR3 bases are TGTGCCAGCAGCCGACAGGGGAACACTGAAGCTTTCTTT. Translating gives CASSRQGNTEAFF. The full variable domain, its missing parts supplied by reference TRBV7-2 and TRBJ1-1, is GAGVSQSPSNKVTEKGKDVELRCDPISGHTALYWYRQSLGQGLEFLIYFQGNSAPDKSGLPSDRFSAERTGGSVSTLTIQRTQQEDSAVYLCASSRQGNTEAFFGQGTRLTVV.

Written as DNA, the CDR3 is TGTGCCAGTAGTTCGCCCGGGACCACCAATGAGCAGTTCTTC. As protein: CASSSPGTTNEQFF. The rearrangement uses TRBV19 and TRBJ2-1, with D perhaps being TRBD1 or TRBD2 (5 bases each). Germline CDR1 and CDR2: LNHDA and SQIVND (reference sequence). This CDR3 contains 14 residues. Trimming shortened V by 5 bases and J by 6 bases, and 14 bases separated the two germline ends.

The V gene is TRBV2, the J gene TRBJ1-1, with 10 bases identical to TRBD1. The germline V gene encodes CDR1 SNHLY and CDR2 FYNNEI. Trimming removed 6 bases from V and 2 bases from J; junction bases left unmatched: 3. The CDR3 covers 14 residues. CDR3 residues: CASRGQGTNTEAFF. Written as DNA, the CDR3 is TGTGCCAGCAGGGGACAGGGGACTAACACTGAAGCTTTCTTT. Based on the CDR3 plus reference TRBV2 and TRBJ1-1, the full variable domain is EPEVTQTPSHQVTQMGQEVILRCVPISNHLYFYWYRQILGQKVEFLVSFYNNEISEKSEIFDDQFSVERPDGSNFTLKIRSTKLEDSAMYFCASRGQGTNTEAFFGQGTRLTVV.

J is TRBJ2-1 and V is TRBV4-1; TRBD2 matches 8 bases. Trimming took 4 bases from V and 0 from J; bases not matched to a gene: 8. The V gene's germline CDR1 is MGHRA and CDR2 YSYEKL. The CDR3 is made up of 17 amino acids. CDR3: CASSPRVAGNSYNEQFF. CDR3 sequence (DNA): TGCGCCAGCAGCCCACGGGTAGCGGGGAACTCCTACAATGAGCAGTTCTTC.

The chain joins TRBV20-1 to TRBJ2-7; 7 bases match TRBD1. The CDR3 spans 11 residues. Germline CDR1 reads DFQATT; CDR2 reads SNEGSKA (reference sequence). V gave up 6 bases and J gave up 4 bases; unmatched junction bases: 3. CDR3 DNA sequence: TGCAGTGCCCTGACAGGGTACGAGCAGTACTTC. Translating it yields CSALTGYEQYF.

The chain uses TRBV7-2 and TRBJ1-5; no clear D. V was pared by 5 bases and J by 5 bases, with 10 bases between. The CDR3 spans 13 residues. Germline CDR1 and CDR2: SGHTA and FQGNSA. The CDR3 here is CASSAQVDQPQHF. CDR3 DNA: TGTGCCAGCAGCGCTCAAGTAGATCAGCCCCAGCATTTT.

This chain's CDR3 is CASSLAGSEAFF. The CDR3 DNA reads as TGTGCCAGCAGCTTAGCCGGGAGTGAAGCTTTCTTT. The chain carries TRBV11-2 and TRBJ1-1; unclear D gene. There are 12 residues in the CDR3. V lost 1 base to trimming and J lost 7 bases, with 7 bases between them. In germline, CDR1 is SGHAT, CDR2 FQNNGV.

The chain couples TRBV5-1 to TRBJ2-4; the D gene is possibly TRBD2 (7 bases). There are 16 residues in the CDR3. Germline CDR1 and CDR2: SGHRS and YFSETQ. Trimming cost V 0 bases and J 2 bases, with 12 bases left between them. CDR3 sequence reads: CASSLEGGASKNIQYF. DNA for the CDR3: TGCGCCAGCAGCTTGGAGGGGGGGGCGTCCAAAAACATTCAGTACTTC.

This clone was seen only once. The chain couples TRBV30 to TRBJ2-2, with 10 bases aligning to TRBD2. CDR1 and CDR2 (germline): GTSNPN, SVGIG (reference sequence). Trimming at V came to 1 base and at J to 3 bases, leaving 2 bases not matched to a gene. The CDR3 extends over 15 amino acids. DNA of the CDR3: TGTGCCTGGAGTGGCCTAGCGGGAGACACCGGGGAGCTGTTTTTT. This gives the protein CAWSGLAGDTGELFF.

The chain couples TRBV10-3 to TRBJ1-4, with D possibly matching TRBD1 (6 bases). Per the germline V gene, CDR1 is ENHRY and CDR2 is SYGVKD. V lost 10 bases and J 5 bases, leaving 14 bases between the germline ends. The CDR3 spans 13 residues. The CDR3 DNA reads TGTGCCACTCGACAGGACCCGAATGAAAAACTGTTTTTT. The encoded protein is CATRQDPNEKLFF.

The gene calls are TRBV5-1 and TRBJ1-1; 9 bases are a match to TRBD1. J lost 7 bases, V lost 1 base, and 5 bases had no gene match. The CDR3 covers 14 residues. Germline-derived CDR1 and CDR2 are SGHRS and YFSETQ. CDR3: CASSLRQGEGEAFF. The CDR3, as DNA: TGCGCCAGCAGCTTGCGACAGGGGGAGGGTGAAGCTTTCTTT.

The table lists this clone with a count of one. This chain uses TRBV27 with TRBJ2-5, with D possibly being TRBD2 (7 bases). This CDR3 is built from 17 residues. Germline V gives CDR1 MNHEY, CDR2 SMNVEV (reference sequence). The V and J ends lost 4 bases and 2 bases respectively, with 20 bases between them. CDR3 nucleotides: TGTGCCAGCAGTTCTCGAGGGGGGGTAGGCCCGCAAGAGACCCAGTACTTC. Its translation: CASSSRGGVGPQETQYF.

This clone was seen only a few times. The V gene is TRBV18, the J gene TRBJ2-3; D unresolved. The germline CDR1 and CDR2 sequences are KGHSH and LQKENI. V was trimmed by 2 bases and J by 0 bases, leaving 6 bases between them. CDR3 size: 14 residues. The CDR3 here is CASSPVTSTDTQYF. As DNA, the CDR3 is TGTGCCAGCTCACCAGTAACAAGCACAGATACGCAGTATTTT. Together with reference TRBV18 and TRBJ2-3, the CDR3 gives the full variable domain: NAGVMQNPRHLVRRRGQEARLRCSPMKGHSHVYWYRQLPEEGLKFMVYLQKENIIDESGMPKERFSAEFPKEGPSILRIQQVVRGDSAAYFCASSPVTSTDTQYFGPGTRLTVL.

This sequence joins TRBV18 and TRBJ2-7; 7 nucleotides align to TRBD1. This CDR3 region has 15 residues. Unmatched junction bases numbered 10, after V lost 3 bases and J lost 5 bases. CDR1 KGHSH and CDR2 LQKENI come from the germline V gene. Here the CDR3 reads CASSPRQGKFDEQYF. DNA for the CDR3: TGTGCCAGCTCACCGAGACAGGGAAAATTCGACGAGCAGTACTTC.

V and J are TRBV28 and TRBJ1-3, with D tentatively TRBD1 (5 bases). Between the trimmed V and J ends, which lost 3 bases and 4 bases, there was a span of 10 bases. The germline V gene has CDR1 MDHEN and CDR2 SYDVKM. This CDR3 region has 14 residues. CDR3 in DNA: TGTGCCAGCAGTTTGGGGGGAGAGGGAAACACCATATATTTT. This encodes CASSLGGEGNTIYF. Full variable domain (outside the CDR3, taken from reference TRBV28 and TRBJ1-3): DVKVTQSSRYLVKRTGEKVFLECVQDMDHENMFWYRQDPGLGLRLIYFSYDVKMKEKGDIPEGYSVSREKKERFSLILESASTNQTSMYLCASSLGGEGNTIYFGEGSWLTVV.

This rearrangement joins TRBV5-5 to TRBJ1-6; 11 nucleotides line up with TRBD1. The junction had 6 bases not matched to a gene; V was cut back by 3 bases and J by 10 bases. Per germline, CDR1 SGHKS and CDR2 YYEKEE (reference sequence). This CDR3 is built from 15 residues. CDR3: CASSSGQGERSPLHF. The CDR3, as DNA: TGTGCCAGCAGCTCGGGACAGGGGGAGAGATCACCCCTCCACTTT.

This clone was recorded only once. The V call is TRBV6-5, the J call TRBJ2-1; 7 nucleotides agree with TRBD2. This CDR3 has 15 amino acids. With V trimmed by 7 bases and J by 6 bases, 12 bases remained unmatched. Germline values: CDR1 MNHEY, CDR2 SVGAGI. CDR3 loop: CASTSGTNFGNEQFF. The CDR3 DNA follows: TGTGCCAGCACCTCCGGGACTAACTTCGGCAATGAGCAGTTCTTC.

CDR3 nucleotide sequence: TGTGCCAGCAGCTTAGTATTGGGCTCTGGAAACACCATATATTTT. Amino acids: CASSLVLGSGNTIYF. The genes are TRBV7-8 and TRBJ1-3; D gene uncertain. V was cut by 1 base and J by 0 bases, with 7 bases left in between. Germline V gene sequence: CDR1 SGHVS, CDR2 FQNEAQ. The CDR3 sequence is 15 residues long.

The gene calls are TRBV19 and TRBJ1-4; D unclear. CDR1 LNHDA and CDR2 SQIVND come from the germline V gene (reference sequence). The CDR3 sequence is 17 residues long. V was clipped by 1 base and J by 4 bases, with 16 bases between them. In nucleotides, the CDR3 is TGTGCCAGTAGTATAGGCCCGTCGGGCAGATTTAATGAAAAACTGTTTTTT. It translates to CASSIGPSGRFNEKLFF.

The rearrangement joins TRBV13 to TRBJ2-5; D might be TRBD1 (6 bases). The J call is in doubt because the DNA end fits TRBJ2-7 better. The CDR3 has 14 amino acids. Germline values: CDR1 PRHDT, CDR2 FYEKMQ (reference sequence). In DNA, the CDR3 is TGTGCCAGCAGACGACAGGCGAGCTCCTACGAGCAGTACTTC. Translating it yields CASRRQASSYEQYF.

V is TRBV7-9 and J is TRBJ1-1; the D is unclear. Trimming cost V 3 bases and J 3 bases, with 8 bases left between them. The CDR3 contains 13 residues. Germline V CDR1 and CDR2: SEHNR, FQNEAQ (reference sequence). The chain's CDR3 is CASSFLGHTEAFF. In DNA, the CDR3 is TGTGCCAGCAGCTTTCTAGGGCACACTGAAGCTTTCTTT.